Included here is one TCR beta chain sequence, with context. The target antigen is unknown. One end of the junction does not line up with germline, which may come from a read error. Every specimen held between about 0.85-10 million cryopreserved PBMC. These were thawed and washed before DNA extraction. These data originate in a study of long-term antiretroviral therapy in people with HIV. Across the study: Earliest sampling preceded the 2015 immediate-ART recommendation by about a decade. Study-wide findings and caveats: Controls showed broader CDR3 length ranges than did the HIV repertoires. On ART adherence, viral resistance or therapy changes, no data were available.

At the survey level, the v3.0 immunoSEQ assay was run. Clones were read by immunoSEQ multiplex PCR, and TCRdb kept only the in-frame ones, dropping some. The sample yields 34,000 or so clones, around 94% seen once. The CDR3 runs 11 residues. Germline V lookup: CDR1 GTSNPN, CDR2 SVGIG (reference sequence). The sequencing used unsorted PBMCs, collected about 5.1 years after starting antiretroviral therapy. This clonotype was sampled from a woman aged 45-65 years with HIV. The V and J genes are TRBV30 and TRBJ2-6; TRBD1 or TRBD2 may be the D gene (5 bases each). CDR3: CAWSSRDVPTF. CDR3 coding DNA: TGTGCCTGGAGTTCAAGGGACGTCCCGACTTTC.